These 30 T cell receptor beta chains were sequenced from one sample in a study of naive CD8 T cells in extremely preterm neonates. TCRdb's table, derived via immunoSEQ multiplex PCR, lists solely in-frame clones and lacks some. The sample lists tens of thousands of clones, 70% to 90% occurring once. Their antigen targets remain unknown. Whole-study results and caveats: Preterm infants showed shorter CDR3s, fewer N additions and less trimming than older groups.

Samples were taken at extremely preterm deliveries at about 23-28 weeks of gestation. The sample comprised naive CD8+ T cells from cord blood. The receptor set was obtained from a boy who was born preterm.

The V and J genes are TRBV21-1 and TRBJ2-7; TRBD1 is the table's D call, not checked against the DNA. TRBV21-1 is annotated as a pseudogene. CDR3 length: 14 residues. The CDR3 sequence: CASSKDRGRYEQYF. The CDR3 DNA reads TGTGCCAGCAGCAAAGACAGGGGGCGCTACGAGCAGTACTTC.

The rearrangement links TRBV10-3 to TRBJ1-2; tentative D call: TRBD1 (5 bases). The CDR3 consists of 10 residues. V dropped 8 bases and J dropped 4 bases, with 5 bases sitting between them. Germline V gene data show CDR1 as ENHRY and CDR2 as SYGVKD. For the CDR3, the DNA is TGTGCCATCGGGGGCTATGGCTACACCTTC. Residues: CAIGGYGYTF.

The gene calls are TRBV27 and TRBJ1-6; D is perhaps TRBD1 (6 bases). V lost 2 bases, J lost 6 bases, and 8 bases lay in between. CDR3 length: 14 amino acids. Per the germline V gene, CDR1 is MNHEY and CDR2 is SMNVEV (reference sequence). CDR3 amino acids: CASSLQGFNSPLHF. CDR3 bases: TGTGCCAGCAGTTTACAGGGGTTTAATTCACCCCTCCACTTT.

This clone was observed once. The genes are TRBV6-1 and TRBJ2-7, with D perhaps matching TRBD2 (6 bases). The V and J ends lost 5 bases and 9 bases respectively, with 11 bases between them. This CDR3 is built from 11 residues. Germline CDR1 and CDR2: MNHNS and SASEGT. The CDR3 loop is CASSYGGGQYF. The CDR3 DNA reads as TGTGCCAGCAGTTACGGGGGTGGGCAGTACTTC.

V gene TRBV5-1 combines with J gene TRBJ1-5, with 9 bases that match TRBD1. Germline values: CDR1 SGHRS, CDR2 YFSETQ. V was clipped by 1 base and J by 5 bases; unmatched bases: 1. This CDR3 is 14 amino acids long. The DNA of the CDR3 is TGCGCCAGCAGCTTGACAGGGGGCGATCAGCCCCAGCATTTT. It is translated as CASSLTGGDQPQHF.

V usage is TRBV29-1 and J usage is TRBJ2-7; D is perhaps TRBD1 (6 bases). Germline V gene lookup returns CDR1 SQVTM and CDR2 ANQGSEA. There are 12 residues in the CDR3. V lost 4 bases, J lost 0 bases, and 7 bases lay in between. The CDR3 protein is CSVGGHSYEQYF. Here the CDR3 DNA reads TGCAGCGTTGGGGGACACTCCTACGAGCAGTACTTC.

CDR3 protein: CASSIHTEAFF. DNA of the CDR3: TGTGCCAGTAGTATACACACTGAAGCTTTCTTT. V usage is TRBV19 and J usage is TRBJ1-1; D unclear. CDR3 length: 11 residues. The V gene lost 2 bases and the J gene lost 3 bases, with 1 base spanning the gap. The germline V gene has CDR1 LNHDA and CDR2 SQIVND (reference sequence).

V usage is TRBV13 and J usage is TRBJ2-7; no clear D gene. This CDR3 spans 13 amino acids. Per the germline V gene, CDR1 is PRHDT and CDR2 is FYEKMQ (reference sequence). Trimming left V 0 bases short and J 0 bases short, with 3 bases between. The CDR3 DNA reads as TGTGCCAGCAGCTTAGGCCGCTCCTACGAGCAGTACTTC. Its translation: CASSLGRSYEQYF.

The gene calls are TRBV20-1 and TRBJ2-7, with D perhaps matching TRBD2 (5 bases). V was cut by 0 bases and J by 6 bases, with 6 bases left in between. CDR1 DFQATT and CDR2 SNEGSKA come from the germline V gene (reference sequence). The CDR3 has 11 amino acids. CDR3 in amino acids: CSARDAGEQYF. The CDR3 region has the DNA TGCAGTGCTAGAGATGCGGGCGAGCAGTACTTC.

V usage is TRBV27 and J usage is TRBJ2-3, with D perhaps assigned TRBD1 or TRBD2 (6 bases each). V gave up 2 bases and J gave up 0 bases, with 9 bases separating them. The V gene's germline CDR1 is MNHEY and CDR2 SMNVEV (reference sequence). CDR3 length: 15 amino acids. This CDR3 is CASSLGGHSTDTQYF. The CDR3 nucleotides read TGTGCCAGCAGTTTAGGGGGGCATAGCACAGATACGCAGTATTTT.

This rearrangement joins TRBV13 to TRBJ2-1; 7 nucleotides agree with TRBD2. V lost 1 base to trimming and J lost 0 bases; unmatched junction nucleotides: 3. This CDR3 has 16 amino acids. CDR1 and CDR2 (germline): PRHDT, FYEKMQ (reference sequence). The CDR3, as DNA: TGTGCCAGCAGCTTAGCGGGGGGTAGCTCCTACAATGAGCAGTTCTTC. This sequence encodes CASSLAGGSSYNEQFF.

The chain uses TRBV19 and TRBJ2-7; D unresolved. The CDR3 covers 14 residues. CDR1 is LNHDA and CDR2 is SQIVND in the germline V gene (reference sequence). Trimming stripped 3 bases from V and 0 bases from J, with 9 bases between. CDR3 amino acids: CASSINGYSYEQYF. CDR3 bases: TGTGCCAGTAGTATTAATGGCTACTCCTACGAGCAGTACTTC.

About this clone: Different DNA sequences within this sample yield the same CDR3. J is TRBJ1-5 and V is TRBV10-3; D ambiguous. Trimming shortened V by 0 bases and J by 0 bases, and 3 bases separated the two germline ends. The CDR3 runs to 14 residues. Germline V gives CDR1 ENHRY, CDR2 SYGVKD. In nucleotides, the CDR3 is TGTGCCATCAGTGAGTCTTATAGCAATCAGCCCCAGCATTTT. Amino acids: CAISESYSNQPQHF.

Only one count was recorded for this clone. The rearrangement joins TRBV30 to TRBJ2-5; 9 nucleotides agree with TRBD2. The CDR3 totals 12 residues. With 4 bases clipped from V and 3 bases from J, the junction kept 0 bases outside the gene matches. Germline-derived CDR1 and CDR2 are GTSNPN and SVGIG (reference sequence). This CDR3 is CAWTSGEETQYF. The CDR3 DNA follows: TGTGCCTGGACTAGCGGGGAAGAGACCCAGTACTTC.

The chain is built from TRBV19 and TRBJ1-6; the D is unclear. Looked up from germline, CDR1 is LNHDA and CDR2 is SQIVND (reference sequence). This CDR3 is 11 amino acids long. Deletions cut 4 bases from V and 7 bases from J, with 2 bases between. The CDR3 here is CASSRNSPLHF. CDR3 DNA: TGTGCCAGTAGTAGGAATTCACCCCTCCACTTT.

V gene TRBV21-1 combines with J gene TRBJ1-5. TRBV21-1 is described as a pseudogene. The CDR3 sequence is 11 residues long. In DNA form, the CDR3 reads TGTGCCAGCAGCAAGGGTCAGCCCCAGCATTTT. Translation gives CASSKGQPQHF.

The chain has TRBV30 and TRBJ2-3; TRBD1 matches 8 bases. V gave up 3 bases and J gave up 1 base; unmatched junction bases: 0. From germline, CDR1 is GTSNPN and CDR2 SVGIG (reference sequence). The CDR3 loop spans 13 amino acids. CDR3 region: CAWRDRGTDTQYF. The CDR3, as DNA: TGTGCCTGGAGGGACAGGGGCACAGATACGCAGTATTTT.

The J gene is TRBJ1-3, the V gene TRBV19; D not certain. CDR3 length: 13 amino acids. The V end lost 4 bases, the J end lost 0 bases, and 4 bases lay between the germline ends. From germline, CDR1 is LNHDA and CDR2 SQIVND (reference sequence). The CDR3 DNA reads TGTGCCAGTAGTACAAACTCTGGAAACACCATATATTTT. Amino acids: CASSTNSGNTIYF.

J is TRBJ2-7 and V is TRBV4-1; TRBD2 matches at 15 bases. Germline trimming cut 1 base from V and 3 bases from J; bases unmatched to any gene: 1. Germline values: CDR1 MGHRA, CDR2 YSYEKL. The CDR3 sequence is 16 residues long. The chain's CDR3 is CASSQGTSGGGYEQYF. DNA of the CDR3: TGCGCCAGCAGCCAAGGGACTAGCGGGGGGGGCTACGAGCAGTACTTC.

The rearrangement uses TRBV7-2 and TRBJ2-1; D unclear. Germline V gene data show CDR1 as SGHTA and CDR2 as FQGNSA. V was trimmed by 1 base and J by 0 bases, leaving 10 bases between them. The CDR3 spans 16 residues. This chain's CDR3 is CASSLEGHSSYNEQFF. Here the CDR3 DNA reads TGTGCCAGCAGCTTAGAGGGTCACAGCTCCTACAATGAGCAGTTCTTC.

V is TRBV11-2 and J is TRBJ2-1; 15 bases agree with TRBD2. With V trimmed by 5 bases and J by 4 bases, 0 bases remained unmatched. The CDR3 is 15 residues long. From germline, CDR1 is SGHAT and CDR2 FQNNGV. CDR3 in amino acids: CASSGLAGGYNEQFF. As DNA, the CDR3 is TGTGCCAGCAGCGGACTAGCGGGGGGGTACAATGAGCAGTTCTTC.

The rearrangement uses TRBV10-2 and TRBJ2-1, with 13 bases lining up with TRBD2. CDR1 and CDR2 from the germline V gene are WSHSY and SAAADI. This CDR3 region has 15 residues. V was clipped by 2 bases and J by 6 bases; unmatched bases: 1. This CDR3 reads CASSETSGGANEQFF. The CDR3 DNA reads TGCGCCAGCAGTGAGACTAGCGGGGGGGCCAATGAGCAGTTCTTC.

The V and J genes are TRBV5-3 and TRBJ1-1; D may be TRBD1 (5 bases). TRBV5-3 is an ORF; its function is uncertain. CDR3 length equals 13 residues. Trimming removed 2 bases at V and 1 base at J, with 6 bases between. CDR3 nucleotides: TGTGCCAGAAGCTTCGGGGGGAACACTGAAGCTTTCTTT. Translation gives CARSFGGNTEAFF.

The genes are TRBV4-1 and TRBJ2-1; 11 nucleotides match TRBD2. Germline-derived CDR1 and CDR2 are MGHRA and YSYEKL. J was trimmed by 2 bases and V by 0 bases; bases with no gene match: 0. The CDR3 extends over 16 amino acids. The chain's CDR3 is CASSQDSGGAYNEQFF. CDR3 DNA sequence: TGCGCCAGCAGCCAAGATAGCGGGGGGGCCTACAATGAGCAGTTCTTC.

The chain uses TRBV19 and TRBJ1-5; D gene ambiguous. This CDR3 comprises 13 residues. V shed 1 base and J shed 4 bases, with 5 bases lying between them. Germline V gene lookup returns CDR1 LNHDA and CDR2 SQIVND (reference sequence). This chain's CDR3 is CASSIAGNQPQHF. In DNA, the CDR3 is TGTGCCAGTAGTATAGCGGGGAATCAGCCCCAGCATTTT.

This clone was recorded once. The chain links TRBV27 to TRBJ2-3; a possible D gene is TRBD2 (5 bases). The CDR3 is 14 residues long. The V gene lost 0 bases and the J gene lost 1 base, with 5 bases spanning the gap. Germline CDR1 and CDR2: MNHEY and SMNVEV (reference sequence). The CDR3 DNA reads as TGTGCCAGCAGTTTATCCGGGGGCACAGATACGCAGTATTTT. The encoded protein is CASSLSGGTDTQYF.

This clone has just one count. The chain links TRBV21-1 to TRBJ1-6; the table assigns TRBD1, which was not confirmed against the DNA. TRBV21-1 is a known pseudogene. The CDR3 contains 16 residues. The chain's CDR3 is CASSKAGGSYNSPLHF. The DNA for the CDR3 is TGTGCCAGCAGCAAAGCAGGGGGCTCCTATAATTCACCCCTCCACTTT.

The chain employs TRBV9 and TRBJ2-3; perhaps D is TRBD1 or TRBD2 (6 bases each). Per the germline V gene, CDR1 is SGDLS and CDR2 is YYNGEE. The V end was cut by 3 bases, the J end by 2 bases, with 10 bases between. CDR3 length: 14 residues. CDR3 sequence reads: CASSGGAPTDTQYF. CDR3 DNA sequence: TGTGCCAGCAGCGGGGGGGCCCCCACAGATACGCAGTATTTT.

The genes are TRBV9 and TRBJ2-3, with 11 bases fitting TRBD1. The V gene's germline CDR1 is SGDLS and CDR2 YYNGEE. V lost 3 bases and J lost 4; bases outside the gene matches: 1. The CDR3 runs to 14 residues. The CDR3 loop is CASSAGQGADTQYF. CDR3 nucleotide sequence: TGTGCCAGCAGCGCGGGACAGGGGGCAGATACGCAGTATTTT.

V and J are TRBV9 and TRBJ2-2; the D is unclear. Germline values: CDR1 SGDLS, CDR2 YYNGEE. CDR3 size: 12 residues. V lost 0 bases and J lost 4, with 1 base in between. The chain's CDR3 is CASSVATGELFF. Written as DNA, the CDR3 is TGTGCCAGCAGCGTAGCCACCGGGGAGCTGTTTTTT.